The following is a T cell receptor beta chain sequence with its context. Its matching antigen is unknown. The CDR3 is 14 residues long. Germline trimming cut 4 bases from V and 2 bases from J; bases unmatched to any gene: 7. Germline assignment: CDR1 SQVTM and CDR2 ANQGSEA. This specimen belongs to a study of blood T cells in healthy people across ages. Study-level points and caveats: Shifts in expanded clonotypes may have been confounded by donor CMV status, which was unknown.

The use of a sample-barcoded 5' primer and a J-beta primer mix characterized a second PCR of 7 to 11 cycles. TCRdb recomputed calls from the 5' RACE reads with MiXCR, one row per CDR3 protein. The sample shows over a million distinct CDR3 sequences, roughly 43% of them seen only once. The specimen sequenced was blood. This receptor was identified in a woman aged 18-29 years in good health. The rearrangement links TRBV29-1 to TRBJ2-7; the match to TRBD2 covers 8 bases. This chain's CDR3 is CSVGYREGPYEQYF. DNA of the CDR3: TGCAGCGTTGGTTATCGGGAGGGCCCCTACGAGCAGTACTTC.